Listed below are T cell receptor beta chains from one sample, sequenced in a study of blood T cell repertoires in COVID-19. Clones were sequenced by immunoSEQ multiplex PCR, and TCRdb holds only the in-frame ones, with some missing. The repertoire includes roughly 250,000 clones, 65% to 90% of them detected once, and 4.9% sits in the top ten. The sample comprised peripheral blood. Source of these receptors: an elderly woman with active or convalescent COVID-19. The conserved cysteine and the conserved F or W are not part of the CDR3 here. Some rows mark clone size as missing; the rest say once, few, many or name a class of expanded clone.

>once|12|TRBV7-9
ASSLDTAADTQY
>once|12|TRBV4-1
ASSQSGVEDTQY
>.|13|TRBV5-1
ASSFDPGVQETQY
>.|13|TRBV7-8
ASSPRPDSNQPQH
>.|11|TRBV29-1
SAHGQGMRGYT
>.|13|TRBV20-1
SASTAPRYNSPLH
>once|14|TRBV10-3
AISESLDRIRNTIY
>.|10|TRBV29-1
SVGTGGYEQY
>.|12|TRBV2
ASSEGRATSYYT
>.|13|TRBV5-1
ASSLVPGANTEAF
>.|13|TRBV5-1
ASSLAGQVTDTQY
>few|12|TRBV19
ATATLSVADTQY
>.|13|TRBV7-5
ARSFPRRARETQY
>.|15|TRBV7-9
ASSPTGLAGFYNEQF
>.|11|TRBV6-5
ASSYVSGTEQY
>.|13|TRBV10-3
AISDDPPGTGELF
>.|13|TRBV16
ASSLRQATAQPQH
>.|11|TRBV12-3/TRBV12-4
ASEGQGGEKLF
>.|15|TRBV9
ASSVGQGEYLNTEAF
>.|12|TRBV2
ASSAFSYAAEQF
>once|14|TRBV27
ASSLQRASSTDTQY
>.|11|TRBV7-9
ASTRGTNEKLF
>.|13|TRBV18
ASSQRNTGDTEAF
>few|11|TRBV2
ASRTAQTEKLF
>.|14|TRBV28
ASSSPQGTKYNEQF
>once|11|TRBV12-3/TRBV12-4
ASGLAGSYEQY
>few|14|TRBV5-1
ASSPLGGPSSYEQY
>once|13|TRBV18
ASSPRQGAPPEAF
>.|13|TRBV11-3
ASSLESSYNSPLH
>.|11|TRBV12-3/TRBV12-4
ASSPRQGAGYT
>.|12|TRBV24-1
ATSDPQGSNEQF
>few|13|TRBV5-1
ASSRTSGMVNEQF
>.|12|TRBV28
ASSLKNGRNEQF
>.|12|TRBV10-1
ASSESSSYNEQF
>few|10|TRBV10-1
ASSFDSREQY
>.|11|TRBV27
ASSLVRGPEAF
>.|12|TRBV11-2
ASSSDYITDTQY
>.|13|TRBV2
ASRETGSFTDTQY
>.|10|TRBV2
ASSATGYGYT
>.|14|TRBV5-1
ASSWGWGQGRNEAF
>.|11|TRBV6-6
ASIPQGLGELF